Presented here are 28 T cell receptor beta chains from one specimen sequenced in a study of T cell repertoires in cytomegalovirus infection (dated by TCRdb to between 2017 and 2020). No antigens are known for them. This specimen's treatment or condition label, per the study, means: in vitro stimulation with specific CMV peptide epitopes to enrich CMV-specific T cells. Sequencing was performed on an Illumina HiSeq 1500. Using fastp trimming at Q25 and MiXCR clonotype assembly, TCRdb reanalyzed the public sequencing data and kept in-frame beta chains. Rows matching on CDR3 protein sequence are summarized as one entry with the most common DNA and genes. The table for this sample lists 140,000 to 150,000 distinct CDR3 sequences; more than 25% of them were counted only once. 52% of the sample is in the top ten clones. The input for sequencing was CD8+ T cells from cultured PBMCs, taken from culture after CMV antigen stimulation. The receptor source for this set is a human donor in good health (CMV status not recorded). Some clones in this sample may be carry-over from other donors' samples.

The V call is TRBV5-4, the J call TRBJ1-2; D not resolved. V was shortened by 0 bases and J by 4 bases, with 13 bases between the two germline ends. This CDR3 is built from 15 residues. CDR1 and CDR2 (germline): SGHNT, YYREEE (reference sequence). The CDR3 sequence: CASSLEEVGVYGYTF. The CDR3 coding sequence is TGTGCCAGCAGCTTGGAAGAGGTCGGCGTCTATGGCTACACCTTC.

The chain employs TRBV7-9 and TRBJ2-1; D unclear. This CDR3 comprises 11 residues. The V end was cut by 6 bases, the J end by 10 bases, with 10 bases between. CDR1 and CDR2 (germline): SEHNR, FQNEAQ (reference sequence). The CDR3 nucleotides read TGTGCCAGCAGTAGAGCATTGGAGCAGTTCTTC. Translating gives CASSRALEQFF. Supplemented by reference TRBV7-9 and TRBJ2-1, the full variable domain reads DTGVSQNPRHKITKRGQNVTFRCDPISEHNRLYWYRQTLGQGPEFLTYFQNEAQLEKSRLLSDRFSAERPKGSFSTLEIQRTEQGDSAMYLCASSRALEQFFGPGTRLTVL.

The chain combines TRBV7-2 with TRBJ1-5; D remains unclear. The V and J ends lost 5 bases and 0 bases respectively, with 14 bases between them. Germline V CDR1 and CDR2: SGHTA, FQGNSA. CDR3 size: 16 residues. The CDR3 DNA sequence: TGTGCCAGCAGCCCAAACCGGAGGAATAGCAATCAGCCCCAGCATTTT. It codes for CASSPNRRNSNQPQHF.

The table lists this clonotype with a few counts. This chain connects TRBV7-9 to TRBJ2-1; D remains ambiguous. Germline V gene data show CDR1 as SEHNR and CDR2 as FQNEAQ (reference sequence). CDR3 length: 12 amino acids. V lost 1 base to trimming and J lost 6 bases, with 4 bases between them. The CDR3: CASSLDINEQFF. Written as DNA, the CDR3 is TGTGCCAGCAGCTTAGATATCAATGAGCAGTTCTTC. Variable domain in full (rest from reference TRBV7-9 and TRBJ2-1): DTGVSQNPRHKITKRGQNVTFRCDPISEHNRLYWYRQTLGQGPEFLTYFQNEAQLEKSRLLSDRFSAERPKGSFSTLEIQRTEQGDSAMYLCASSLDINEQFFGPGTRLTVL.

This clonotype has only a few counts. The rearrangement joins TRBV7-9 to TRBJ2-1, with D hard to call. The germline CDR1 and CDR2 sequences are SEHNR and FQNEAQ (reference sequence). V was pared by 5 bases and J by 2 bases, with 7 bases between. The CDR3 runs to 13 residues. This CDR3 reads CASSPGTYNEQFF. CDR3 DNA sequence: TGTGCCAGCAGCCCTGGGACCTACAATGAGCAGTTCTTC.

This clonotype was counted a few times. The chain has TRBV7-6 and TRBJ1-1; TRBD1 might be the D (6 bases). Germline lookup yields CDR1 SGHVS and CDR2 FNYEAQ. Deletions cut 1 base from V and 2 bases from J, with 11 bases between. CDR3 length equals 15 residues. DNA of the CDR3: TGTGCCAGCAGCTTAGACCTACAGGGAAACACTGAAGCTTTCTTT. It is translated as CASSLDLQGNTEAFF.

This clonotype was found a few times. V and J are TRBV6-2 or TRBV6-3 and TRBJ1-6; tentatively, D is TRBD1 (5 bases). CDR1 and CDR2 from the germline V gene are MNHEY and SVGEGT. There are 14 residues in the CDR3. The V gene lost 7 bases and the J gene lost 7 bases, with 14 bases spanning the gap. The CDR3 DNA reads TGTGCCAGCACCGGGCAGGGAGAAAATTCACCCCTCCACTTT. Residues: CASTGQGENSPLHF.

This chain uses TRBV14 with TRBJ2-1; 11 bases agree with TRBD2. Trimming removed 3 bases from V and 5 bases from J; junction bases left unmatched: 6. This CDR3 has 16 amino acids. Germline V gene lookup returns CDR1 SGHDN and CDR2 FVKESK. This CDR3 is CASSHLLAGANNEQFF. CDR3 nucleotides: TGTGCCAGCAGCCACCTACTAGCGGGGGCGAACAATGAGCAGTTCTTC.

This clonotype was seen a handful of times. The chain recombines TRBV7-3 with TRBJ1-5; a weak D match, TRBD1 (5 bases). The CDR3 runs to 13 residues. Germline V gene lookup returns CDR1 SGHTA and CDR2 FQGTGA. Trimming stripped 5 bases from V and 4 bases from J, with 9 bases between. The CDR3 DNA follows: TGTGCCAGCAGCCCAGGGCGGAATCAGCCCCAGCATTTT. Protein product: CASSPGRNQPQHF.

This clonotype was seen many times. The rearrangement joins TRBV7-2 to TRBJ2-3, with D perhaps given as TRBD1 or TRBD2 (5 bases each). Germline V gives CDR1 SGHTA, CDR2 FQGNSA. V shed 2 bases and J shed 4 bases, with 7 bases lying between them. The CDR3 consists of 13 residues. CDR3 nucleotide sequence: TGTGCCAGCAGCTTATGGGGACCAGATACGCAGTATTTT. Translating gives CASSLWGPDTQYF. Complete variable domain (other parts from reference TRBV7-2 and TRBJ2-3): GAGVSQSPSNKVTEKGKDVELRCDPISGHTALYWYRQSLGQGLEFLIYFQGNSAPDKSGLPSDRFSAERTGGSVSTLTIQRTQQEDSAVYLCASSLWGPDTQYFGPGTRLTVL.

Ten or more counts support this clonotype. This CDR3 is CASSLRYGYTF. The CDR3 DNA is TGTGCCAGCAGTTTGAGGTATGGCTACACCTTC. V gene TRBV28 combines with J gene TRBJ1-2; D gene unclear. Trimming removed 3 bases at V and 5 bases at J, with 4 bases between. The CDR3 contains 11 residues. Looked up from germline, CDR1 is MDHEN and CDR2 is SYDVKM.

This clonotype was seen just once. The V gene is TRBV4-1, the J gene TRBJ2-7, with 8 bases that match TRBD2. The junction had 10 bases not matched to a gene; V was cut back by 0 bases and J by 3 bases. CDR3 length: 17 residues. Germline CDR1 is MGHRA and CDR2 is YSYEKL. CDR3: CASSQDGVAGNYYEQYF. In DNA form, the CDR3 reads TGCGCCAGCAGCCAAGATGGGGTAGCGGGGAACTACTACGAGCAGTACTTC.

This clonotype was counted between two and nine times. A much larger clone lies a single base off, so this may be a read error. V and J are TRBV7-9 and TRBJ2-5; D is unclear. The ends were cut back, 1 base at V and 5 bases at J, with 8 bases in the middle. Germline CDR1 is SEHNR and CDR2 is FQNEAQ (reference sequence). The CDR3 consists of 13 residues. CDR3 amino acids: CASSLEGLETQYF. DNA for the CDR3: TGTGCCAGCAGCTTAGAAGGGTTGGAGACCCAGTACTTC.

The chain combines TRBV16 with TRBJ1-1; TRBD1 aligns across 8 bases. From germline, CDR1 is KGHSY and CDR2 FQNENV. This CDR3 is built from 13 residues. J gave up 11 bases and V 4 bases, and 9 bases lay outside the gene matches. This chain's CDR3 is CASSLGDRGGAFF. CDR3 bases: TGTGCCAGCAGCCTTGGAGACAGGGGTGGTGCTTTCTTT.

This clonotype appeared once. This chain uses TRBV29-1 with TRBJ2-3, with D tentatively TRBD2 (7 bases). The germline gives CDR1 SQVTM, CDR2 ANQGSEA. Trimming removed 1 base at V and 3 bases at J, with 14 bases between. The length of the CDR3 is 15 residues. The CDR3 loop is CSVEGGGGATDTQYF. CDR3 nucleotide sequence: TGCAGCGTTGAAGGGGGCGGGGGCGCGACAGATACGCAGTATTTT.

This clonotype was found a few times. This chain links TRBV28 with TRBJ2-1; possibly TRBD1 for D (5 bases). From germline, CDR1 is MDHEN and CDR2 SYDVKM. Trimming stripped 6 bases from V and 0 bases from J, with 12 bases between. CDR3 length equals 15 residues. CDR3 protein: CASRYRTISYNEQFF. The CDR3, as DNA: TGTGCCAGCAGGTACAGGACCATCTCCTACAATGAGCAGTTCTTC.

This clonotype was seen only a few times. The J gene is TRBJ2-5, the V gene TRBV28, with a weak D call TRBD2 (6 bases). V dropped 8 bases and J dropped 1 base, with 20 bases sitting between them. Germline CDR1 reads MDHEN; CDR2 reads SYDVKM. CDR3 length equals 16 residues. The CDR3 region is CASGGEAEWGQETQYF. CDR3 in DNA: TGTGCCAGCGGAGGGGAGGCAGAGTGGGGCCAAGAGACCCAGTACTTC.

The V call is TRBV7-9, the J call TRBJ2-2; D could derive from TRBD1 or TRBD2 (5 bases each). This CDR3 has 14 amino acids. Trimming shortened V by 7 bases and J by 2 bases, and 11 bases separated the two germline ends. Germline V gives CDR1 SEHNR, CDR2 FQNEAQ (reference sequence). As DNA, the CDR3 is TGTGCCAGCAAGGGGACGGATAACACCGGGGAGCTGTTTTTT. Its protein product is CASKGTDNTGELFF.

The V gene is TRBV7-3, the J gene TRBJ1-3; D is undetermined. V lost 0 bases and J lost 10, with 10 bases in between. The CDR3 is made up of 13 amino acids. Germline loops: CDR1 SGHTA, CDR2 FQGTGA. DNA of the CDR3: TGTGCCAGCAGCTTAACGGTCGGGTCAACCATATATTTT. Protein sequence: CASSLTVGSTIYF.

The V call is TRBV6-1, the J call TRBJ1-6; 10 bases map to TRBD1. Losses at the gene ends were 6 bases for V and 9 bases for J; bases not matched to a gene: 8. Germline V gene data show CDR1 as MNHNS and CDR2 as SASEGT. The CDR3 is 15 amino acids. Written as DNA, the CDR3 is TGTGCCAGCAGCTTGGGACAGGGGTTTCGTTCACCCCTCCACTTT. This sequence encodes CASSLGQGFRSPLHF.

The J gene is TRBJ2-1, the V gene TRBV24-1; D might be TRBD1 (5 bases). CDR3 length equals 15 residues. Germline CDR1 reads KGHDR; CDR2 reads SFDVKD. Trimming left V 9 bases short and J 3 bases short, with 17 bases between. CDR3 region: CATRPGAHSYNEQFF. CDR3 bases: TGTGCCACCCGTCCTGGGGCCCACAGCTACAATGAGCAGTTCTTC.

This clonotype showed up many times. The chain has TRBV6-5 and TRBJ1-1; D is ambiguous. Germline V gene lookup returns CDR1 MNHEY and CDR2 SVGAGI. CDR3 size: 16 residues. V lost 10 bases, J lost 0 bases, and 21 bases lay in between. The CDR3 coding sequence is TGTGCCACGTATCCGGAGTTCACACACATGAACACTGAAGCTTTCTTT. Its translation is CATYPEFTHMNTEAFF.

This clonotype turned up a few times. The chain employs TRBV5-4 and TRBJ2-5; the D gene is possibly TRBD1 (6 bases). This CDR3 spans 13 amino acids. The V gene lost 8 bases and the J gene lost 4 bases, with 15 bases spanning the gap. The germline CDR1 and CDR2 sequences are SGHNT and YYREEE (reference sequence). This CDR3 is CASGGHTGETQYF. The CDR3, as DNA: TGTGCCAGTGGGGGACATACGGGAGAGACCCAGTACTTC.

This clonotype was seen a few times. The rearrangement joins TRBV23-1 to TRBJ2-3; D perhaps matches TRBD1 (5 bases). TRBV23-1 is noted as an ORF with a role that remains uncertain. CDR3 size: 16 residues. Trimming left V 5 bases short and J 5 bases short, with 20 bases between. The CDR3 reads CASSASRPTAEDTQYF. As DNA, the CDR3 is TGCGCCAGCAGTGCGAGTCGGCCGACAGCTGAAGATACGCAGTATTTT.

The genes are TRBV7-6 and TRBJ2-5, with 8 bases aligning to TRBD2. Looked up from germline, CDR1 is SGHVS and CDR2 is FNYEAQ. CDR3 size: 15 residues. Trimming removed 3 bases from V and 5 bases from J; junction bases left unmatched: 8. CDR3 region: CASSFRGGPQETQYF. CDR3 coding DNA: TGTGCCAGCAGCTTCCGGGGGGGGCCTCAGGAGACCCAGTACTTC. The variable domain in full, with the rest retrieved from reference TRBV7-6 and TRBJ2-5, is GAGVSQSPRYKVTKRGQDVALRCDPISGHVSLYWYRQALGQGPEFLTYFNYEAQQDKSGLPNDRFSAERPEGSISTLTIQRTEQRDSAMYRCASSFRGGPQETQYFGPGTRLLVL.

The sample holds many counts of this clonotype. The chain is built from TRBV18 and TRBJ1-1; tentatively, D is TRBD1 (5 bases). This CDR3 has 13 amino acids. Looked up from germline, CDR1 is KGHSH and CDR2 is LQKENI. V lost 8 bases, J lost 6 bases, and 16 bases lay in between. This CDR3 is CASNGATGSEAFF. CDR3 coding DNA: TGTGCCAGCAACGGGGCCACAGGCTCTGAAGCTTTCTTT.

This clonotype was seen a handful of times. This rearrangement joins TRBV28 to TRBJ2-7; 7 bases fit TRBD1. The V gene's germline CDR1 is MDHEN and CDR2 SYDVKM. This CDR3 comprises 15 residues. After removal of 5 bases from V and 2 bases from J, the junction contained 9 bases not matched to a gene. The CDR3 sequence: CASSPRDRLPYEQYF. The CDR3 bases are TGTGCCAGCAGTCCCCGGGACAGACTACCCTACGAGCAGTACTTC.

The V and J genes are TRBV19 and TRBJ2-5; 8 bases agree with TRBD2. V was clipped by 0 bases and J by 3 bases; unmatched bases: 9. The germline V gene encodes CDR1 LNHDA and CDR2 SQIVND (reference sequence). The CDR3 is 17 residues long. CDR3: CASSIEFVSSGEETQYF. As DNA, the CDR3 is TGTGCCAGTAGTATAGAGTTCGTGAGTAGCGGGGAAGAGACCCAGTACTTC.